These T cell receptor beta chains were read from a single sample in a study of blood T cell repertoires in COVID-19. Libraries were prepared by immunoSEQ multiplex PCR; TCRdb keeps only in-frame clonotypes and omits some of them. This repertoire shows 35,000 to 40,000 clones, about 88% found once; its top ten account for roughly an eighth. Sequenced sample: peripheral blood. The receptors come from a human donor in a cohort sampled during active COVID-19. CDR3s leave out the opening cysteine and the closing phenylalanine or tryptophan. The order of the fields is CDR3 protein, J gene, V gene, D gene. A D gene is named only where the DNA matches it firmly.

ASNSEGADTEAF | TRBJ1-1 | TRBV2 | .
ASSPTQGAREQY | TRBJ2-7 | TRBV18 | TRBD1
ASSFWGTYNEQF | TRBJ2-1 | TRBV11-2 | .
ASSPRNGAQETQY | TRBJ2-5 | TRBV18 | .
ASSVGGEARELF | TRBJ2-2 | TRBV9 | .
ASSSGLSTSYEQY | TRBJ2-7 | TRBV27 | .
ASSGLPRGGGAEQF | TRBJ2-1 | TRBV2 | .
ASSDFEMPGGQY | TRBJ2-3 | TRBV25-1 | TRBD2
ASSLGRGTPTDTQY | TRBJ2-3 | TRBV5-1 | TRBD1
ASSPEGETQY | TRBJ2-5 | TRBV6-6 | .
ASSLRGEGNEQF | TRBJ2-1 | TRBV5-1 | .
ASSLYLGDRGGDGYT | TRBJ1-2 | TRBV7-2 | TRBD1
ASTATGETQY | TRBJ2-5 | TRBV19 | TRBD1
ASSLERGGSAYNEQF | TRBJ2-1 | TRBV5-1 | TRBD2
ASSEPPDTQY | TRBJ2-3 | TRBV9 | .
ASSYSIRVSTGF | TRBJ1-1 | TRBV6-2/TRBV6-3 | .
ASTNGQGRTYYGYT | TRBJ1-2 | TRBV19 | TRBD1
ASSDGGQGNRGSPLH | TRBJ1-6 | TRBV5-4 | TRBD1
ASGGGPSYEQY | TRBJ2-7 | TRBV19 | TRBD2
ASSFSRQGLYGYT | TRBJ1-2 | TRBV7-9 | TRBD1
ASSVSSYEQY | TRBJ2-7 | TRBV5-1 | .
ASRPNSLSPLH | TRBJ1-6 | TRBV6-5 | .
ASSFQGNYGYT | TRBJ1-2 | TRBV11-2 | .
ASSSTGGGNSPLH | TRBJ1-6 | TRBV7-6 | TRBD1
ASSPRGLVSYEQY | TRBJ2-7 | TRBV6-5 | .
APSGAEKLF | TRBJ1-4 | TRBV11-2 | .
ASSINIYGYT | TRBJ1-2 | TRBV19 | .
ASSPDRGWGYT | TRBJ1-2 | TRBV27 | TRBD1
ASSPTETGGSEKLF | TRBJ1-4 | TRBV5-1 | .
ASSVAFSPLH | TRBJ1-6 | TRBV9 | .
VRSLTGKKYEQY | TRBJ2-7 | TRBV7-5 | .
ASSHSGVDAEAF | TRBJ1-1 | TRBV4-1 | .
ASSPLTGGGYEQY | TRBJ2-7 | TRBV5-1 | TRBD1
AISRGFTEAF | TRBJ1-1 | TRBV10-3 | .
ASSLGRGGATYEQY | TRBJ2-7 | TRBV5-5 | .
ASSVGDIPYEQY | TRBJ2-7 | TRBV9 | .
ASSEGAATSRGLAF | TRBJ1-1 | TRBV6-1 | TRBD1
ASSSTGESSYEQY | TRBJ2-7 | TRBV11-2 | TRBD1
ASSTSRDRFYEQY | TRBJ2-7 | TRBV19 | TRBD1
ASSLDGGAGANVLT | TRBJ2-6 | TRBV18 | .
ASSIGSLEAF | TRBJ1-1 | TRBV19 | .
ASSFPSLTDTQY | TRBJ2-3 | TRBV5-8 | .
ASSLSWTGGSGNTIY | TRBJ1-3 | TRBV11-2 | TRBD1
ASSIRGAETQY | TRBJ2-5 | TRBV7-9 | .
ASSLVQTTSSYEQY | TRBJ2-7 | TRBV5-1 | .
AIRGGGGAGSNYEQY | TRBJ2-7 | TRBV10-3 | .
ASRGGAPRGEKLF | TRBJ1-4 | TRBV2 | .
ASSQDYRWGDRGGNTEAF | TRBJ1-1 | TRBV3-1/TRBV3-2 | .
ASGLSRGGEDRETQY | TRBJ2-5 | TRBV12-5 | .
ASSPQAGNTEAF | TRBJ1-1 | TRBV3-1/TRBV3-2 | .